These 19 T cell receptor beta chains came from one sample sequenced in a study of Graves' ophthalmopathy and Graves' hyperthyroidism. The TCR beta CDR3 regions underwent amplification from RNA transcripts. RT-PCR was first run with HTBI primers, then multiplex PCR in a second round. TCRdb re-analysed the multiplex PCR reads in MiXCR, keeping a single row per CDR3 protein. The sample carries over a million distinct CDR3 sequences, roughly two fifths recorded once. Sequenced: peripheral blood or thyroid tissue (not recorded which). These receptors were obtained from an adult man with Graves' hyperthyroidism.

This clonotype came up many times. The chain links TRBV7-3 to TRBJ1-5, with D unclear. V lost 5 bases and J 5 bases, leaving 10 bases between the germline ends. There are 13 residues in the CDR3. Germline values: CDR1 SGHTA, CDR2 FQGTGA. Here the CDR3 reads CASSTSKYQPQHF. Written as DNA, the CDR3 is TGTGCCAGCAGCACTTCGAAGTATCAGCCCCAGCATTTT.

This clonotype has just a few counts. The chain couples TRBV30 to TRBJ1-2; no definite D call. The CDR3 totals 12 residues. Germline values: CDR1 GTSNPN, CDR2 SVGIG (reference sequence). Trimming shortened V by 0 bases and J by 4 bases, and 6 bases separated the two germline ends. CDR3 nucleotide sequence: TGTGCCTGGAGTGTAAAAGGCTATGGCTACACCTTC. Translation gives CAWSVKGYGYTF.

The chain joins TRBV7-9 to TRBJ1-1; 7 bases are shared with TRBD1. The germline gives CDR1 SEHNR, CDR2 FQNEAQ (reference sequence). The trim removed 5 bases at V and 6 bases at J, leaving 12 bases unmatched. This CDR3 is 15 amino acids long. DNA of the CDR3: TGTGCCAGCAGCCCCAAGTTGGGGGGACAGCCTGAAGCTTTCTTT. Translated, it gives CASSPKLGGQPEAFF. Full variable domain (missing parts from reference TRBV7-9 and TRBJ1-1): DTGVSQNPRHKITKRGQNVTFRCDPISEHNRLYWYRQTLGQGPEFLTYFQNEAQLEKSRLLSDRFSAERPKGSFSTLEIQRTEQGDSAMYLCASSPKLGGQPEAFFGQGTRLTVV.

This clonotype is a singleton in its sample. The V call is TRBV29-1, the J call TRBJ2-7, with 10 bases aligning to TRBD1. Germline V gene sequence: CDR1 SQVTM, CDR2 ANQGSEA. The CDR3 extends over 13 amino acids. The ends lost 4 bases at V and 4 bases at J; junction bases unmatched: 4. CDR3 DNA sequence: TGCAGCGTTGGAAGACAGGGGGCATACGAGCAGTACTTC. This encodes CSVGRQGAYEQYF.

This clonotype was seen at least ten times. The rearrangement joins TRBV5-1 to TRBJ1-1; D gene uncertain. The germline V gene has CDR1 SGHRS and CDR2 YFSETQ. Trimming removed 0 bases at V and 2 bases at J, with 5 bases between. The CDR3 extends over 13 amino acids. CDR3 coding DNA: TGCGCCAGCAGCTTGGTACATAACACTGAAGCTTTCTTT. Encoded protein: CASSLVHNTEAFF.

As concerns this clonotype: The junction departs from the called germline gene at one end, perhaps through a read error. The chain uses TRBV7-9 and TRBJ1-2; D not certain. Germline lookup yields CDR1 SEHNR and CDR2 FQNEAQ (reference sequence). CDR3 length equals 15 residues. The CDR3 sequence: CASSQSGVGMGGYTF. For the CDR3, the DNA is TGCGCCAGCAGCCAAAGCGGGGTAGGGATGGGAGGCTACACCTTC.

V is TRBV5-5 and J is TRBJ1-1; the match to TRBD1 covers 7 bases. Germline CDR1 reads SGHKS; CDR2 reads YYEKEE (reference sequence). CDR3 length: 17 amino acids. V was clipped by 0 bases and J by 3 bases; unmatched bases: 11. The CDR3 loop reads CASSLAAGGYWYTEAFF. CDR3 DNA sequence: TGTGCCAGCAGCTTGGCCGCAGGGGGATATTGGTACACTGAAGCTTTCTTT.

This clonotype was counted at least ten times. The junction and the germline gene differ at one end; a read error may be behind it. This sequence joins TRBV7-8 and TRBJ2-5; D remains unclear. The V gene's germline CDR1 is SGHVS and CDR2 FQNEAQ. The CDR3 covers 12 residues. The CDR3 DNA follows: TGTGCCAGCAGCCCAGACTCGCCCCCAAGGAACTTC. It yields the protein CASSPDSPPRNF.

The chain combines TRBV19 with TRBJ1-1, with unresolved D. The germline V gene encodes CDR1 LNHDA and CDR2 SQIVND (reference sequence). Trimming stripped 4 bases from V and 1 base from J, with 7 bases between. This CDR3 contains 13 residues. The CDR3 is CASSTTQNTEAFF. CDR3 DNA: TGTGCCAGTAGTACCACACAGAACACTGAAGCTTTCTTT.

This clonotype came up many times. The chain uses TRBV11-2 and TRBJ1-6; D not resolved. The germline CDR1 and CDR2 sequences are SGHAT and FQNNGV. This CDR3 has 13 amino acids. Between the trimmed V and J ends, which lost 2 bases and 10 bases, there was a span of 9 bases. In DNA form, the CDR3 reads TGTGCCAGCAGCTTATCACTGGACTCACCCCTCCACTTT. Protein sequence: CASSLSLDSPLHF.

The V gene is TRBV20-1, the J gene TRBJ2-6; D not certain. The germline V and J ends were trimmed by 7 bases and 4 bases, with 8 bases remaining between them. The germline CDR1 and CDR2 sequences are DFQATT and SNEGSKA (reference sequence). This CDR3 region has 12 residues. This chain's CDR3 is CSGVQGANVLTF. The CDR3, as DNA: TGCAGTGGGGTACAGGGGGCCAACGTCCTGACTTTC.

The chain combines TRBV20-1 with TRBJ2-7, with D possibly being TRBD2 (5 bases). The CDR3 consists of 11 residues. With 5 bases removed from V and 5 bases from J, the gap between germline ends came to 10 bases. CDR1 is DFQATT and CDR2 is SNEGSKA in the germline V gene (reference sequence). In nucleotides, the CDR3 is TGCAGTGCTTGGACTTACGACGAGCAGTACTTC. This translates into CSAWTYDEQYF.

On this clonotype itself: A much larger clone lies a single base off, so this may be a read error. This chain uses TRBV2 with TRBJ2-7; TRBD1 or TRBD2 may be the D gene (5 bases each). Germline CDR1 and CDR2: SNHLY and FYNNEI. This CDR3 is built from 15 residues. The CDR3 here is CAGRAPGRSSYEQYF. CDR3 DNA sequence: TGTGCCGGCAGGGCCCCGGGACGGAGCTCCTACGAGCAGTACTTC. The full variable domain, rest sourced from reference TRBV2 and TRBJ2-7, is EPEVTQTPSHQVTQMGQEVILRCVPISNHLYFYWYRQILGQKVEFLVSFYNNEISEKSEIFDDQFSVERPDGSNFTLKIRSTKLEDSAMYFCAGRAPGRSSYEQYFGPGTRLTVT.

The sample holds many counts of this clonotype. CDR3 nucleotide sequence: TGTGCCAGCAGCCAAGACTTGGACAGAAATAATTCACCCCTCCACTTT. Translation gives CASSQDLDRNNSPLHF. V usage is TRBV7-2 and J usage is TRBJ1-6; tentative D call: TRBD1 (6 bases). This CDR3 region has 16 residues. Germline-derived CDR1 and CDR2 are SGHTA and FQGNSA. Deletions cut 5 bases from V and 5 bases from J, with 16 bases between.

This clonotype was observed a handful of times. The chain recombines TRBV9 with TRBJ2-7; 12 bases are a match to TRBD2. The germline CDR1 and CDR2 sequences are SGDLS and YYNGEE. The ends lost 0 bases at V and 3 bases at J; junction bases unmatched: 1. The CDR3 covers 15 residues. In DNA, the CDR3 is TGTGCCAGCAGCGTAGAGGGACTAGCGGGCTACGAGCAGTACTTC. It yields the protein CASSVEGLAGYEQYF.

The rearrangement links TRBV20-1 to TRBJ2-7, with 9 bases aligning to TRBD2. J was trimmed by 7 bases and V by 3 bases; bases with no gene match: 7. The length of the CDR3 is 13 residues. CDR1 and CDR2 from the germline V gene are DFQATT and SNEGSKA (reference sequence). The CDR3 loop reads CSASKREDSEQYF. The CDR3 coding sequence is TGCAGTGCTAGTAAGCGGGAGGACTCGGAGCAGTACTTC.

Of note for this clonotype: This may come from a read error, since a much larger clone is one base off. The chain links TRBV7-6 to TRBJ2-5; the D is unclear. Per germline, CDR1 SGHVS and CDR2 FNYEAQ. V shed 0 bases and J shed 11 bases, with 13 bases lying between them. The CDR3 has 13 amino acids. CDR3 residues: CASSLAKGSQQYF. CDR3 coding DNA: TGTGCCAGCAGCTTAGCGAAGGGAAGTCAGCAGTACTTC.

The sample holds many counts of this clonotype. The rearrangement uses TRBV9 and TRBJ2-6; D gene unclear. The germline V gene encodes CDR1 SGDLS and CDR2 YYNGEE. V lost 5 bases, J lost 2 bases, and 8 bases lay in between. This CDR3 has 14 residues. CDR3 in DNA: TGTGCCAGCAGTGATCGTACTGGGGCCAACGTCCTGACTTTC. This sequence encodes CASSDRTGANVLTF.

As to this clonotype: At one of its ends the junction is not consistent with the germline gene, which may arise from a read error. The chain employs TRBV5-1 and TRBJ2-7; 9 nucleotides line up with TRBD2. The CDR3 covers 14 residues. The germline CDR1 and CDR2 sequences are SGHRS and YFSETQ. CDR3 coding DNA: TGTGCCAGCACTTCGCGGGAGGGCCATATGGAGCAGTACTTC. Protein sequence: CASTSREGHMEQYF.